This entry describes one TCR beta chain. Antigen: not known. This sample was taken from a study of T-cell memory formation after mild COVID-19. After 5'RACE with constant-segment primers, TCR alpha and TCR beta cDNA libraries carrying sample barcodes and UMIs were obtained. One entry per CDR3 protein results from TCRdb running MiXCR on the 5' RACE reads. The sample lists about half a million distinct CDR3 sequences; about 18% were seen once. The CDR3 covers 16 residues. Trimming cost V 3 bases and J 0 bases; bases outside gene matches: 6. Germline assignment: CDR1 SGHRS and CDR2 YFSETQ. Study outcomes and limitations: Day 15 to 85 contracting clones showed balanced CD4/CD8; later expanders leaned CD4+.

The sample consisted of PBMCs or a T cell subset sorted from them (not recorded which). This receptor was identified in an adult woman who had mild COVID-19 (a few samples of this study predate the infection). Cell type and time point are not known. The chain uses TRBV5-1 and TRBJ2-3, with 8 bases matching TRBD2. The CDR3 DNA reads as TGCGCCAGCAGCTCCCGGGGGGGCTTTAGCACAGATACGCAGTATTTT. This sequence encodes CASSSRGGFSTDTQYF.